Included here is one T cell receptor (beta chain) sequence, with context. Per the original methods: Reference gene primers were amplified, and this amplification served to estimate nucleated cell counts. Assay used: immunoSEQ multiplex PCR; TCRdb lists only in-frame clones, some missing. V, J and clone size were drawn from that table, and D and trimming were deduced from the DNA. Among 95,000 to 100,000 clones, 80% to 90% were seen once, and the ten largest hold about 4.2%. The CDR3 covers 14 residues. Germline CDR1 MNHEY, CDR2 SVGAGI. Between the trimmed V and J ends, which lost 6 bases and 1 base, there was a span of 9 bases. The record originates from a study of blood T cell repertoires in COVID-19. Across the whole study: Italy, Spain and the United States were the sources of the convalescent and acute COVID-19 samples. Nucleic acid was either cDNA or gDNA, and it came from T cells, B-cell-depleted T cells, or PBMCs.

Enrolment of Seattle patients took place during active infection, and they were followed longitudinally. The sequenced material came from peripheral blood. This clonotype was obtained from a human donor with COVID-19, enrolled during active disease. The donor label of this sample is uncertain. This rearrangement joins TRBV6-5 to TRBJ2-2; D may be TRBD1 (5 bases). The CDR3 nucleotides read TGTGCCAGCAGCCCCGACAGGAACACCGGGGAGCTGTTTTTT. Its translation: CASSPDRNTGELFF.